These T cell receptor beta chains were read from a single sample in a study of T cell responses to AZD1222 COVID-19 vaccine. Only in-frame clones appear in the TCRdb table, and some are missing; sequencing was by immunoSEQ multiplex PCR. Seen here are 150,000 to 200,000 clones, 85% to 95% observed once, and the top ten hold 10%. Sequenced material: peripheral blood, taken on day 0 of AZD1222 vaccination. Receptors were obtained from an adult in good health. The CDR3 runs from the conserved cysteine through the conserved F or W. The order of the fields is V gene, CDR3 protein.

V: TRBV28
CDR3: CASSMGQGNSPLHF

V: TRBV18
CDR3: CASSLNRAGNGYTF

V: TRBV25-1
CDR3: CASLPGLAGGNEQFF

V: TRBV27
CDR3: CASSPLEGLSYEQYF

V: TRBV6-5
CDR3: CASSFLAGGPPGELFF

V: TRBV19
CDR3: CASTTHFLLAGVISGELFF

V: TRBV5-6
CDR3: CASSLVAGNTEAFF

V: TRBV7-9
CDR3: CASSLVSGRGDEKLFF

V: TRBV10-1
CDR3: CASSESGLAGPTDTQYF

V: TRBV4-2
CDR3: CASSQEMDPYNEQFF

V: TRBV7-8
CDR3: CASSLVYRGARDTEAFF

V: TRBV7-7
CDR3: CASSLGDERELFF

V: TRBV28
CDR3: CASSLSALREQYF

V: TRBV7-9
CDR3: CAGEPRDRVEAFF

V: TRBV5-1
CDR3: CASSFGLDSEAFF

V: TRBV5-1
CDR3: CASSSRDRGFYEQYF

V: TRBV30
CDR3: CAWNLGGMNTEAFF

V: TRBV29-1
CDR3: CSVALHSGNTIYF

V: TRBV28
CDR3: CASSLDYVGNTIYF

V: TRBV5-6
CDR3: CASSWTTTMNTEAFF

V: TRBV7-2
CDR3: CASRRGTGSSYNSPLHF

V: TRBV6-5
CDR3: CASSYITGDKNTEAFF

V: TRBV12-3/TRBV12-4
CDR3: CASNRQGFYGYTF

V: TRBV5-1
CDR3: CASGDTSEAFF